This T cell receptor beta chain was sequenced for a study of T cells after posttransplantation cyclophosphamide. This CDR3 contains 13 residues. V trimming: 5 bases; J trimming: 6 bases; junction bases outside the gene matches: 5. Germline lookup yields CDR1 SGHTA and CDR2 FQGNSA. This clone was picked up many times. Profiled with immunoSEQ multiplex PCR; TCRdb holds only in-frame clones, not every one. The record shows 44,000 or so clones for this sample, with no singletons present. Sequenced: PBMCs. This receptor was identified in a man aged 35 to 55 in good health, CMV-negative, and a related stem cell transplant donor. The chain combines TRBV7-2 with TRBJ2-7; TRBD2 aligns across 9 bases. DNA of the CDR3: TGTGCCAGCAGCCCTAGCGGGAACGGCGAGCAGTACTTC. Encoded protein: CASSPSGNGEQYF.